Detailed here is one TCR beta chain. Generated by immunoSEQ multiplex PCR, the TCRdb table keeps only in-frame clones and is missing some. In the table there are more than 300,000 clones, around nine tenths of which are singletons. This entry comes from a study of blood T cell repertoires in COVID-19. V lost 3 bases and J lost 7, with 12 bases in between. CDR1 is LNHDA, CDR2 SQIVND, per germline (reference sequence). The CDR3 has 13 residues. Enrollees, about 18 to 90 years old, lived in 24 US areas. Donors in Cohort 3 counted as recovered after two negative PCRs, clearance, or symptom resolution. The chain carries TRBV19 and TRBJ1-1; D might be TRBD1 (5 bases). This receptor was identified in a woman in her thirties who had recovered from COVID-19. What was sequenced was PBMCs or T cells enriched from blood (not recorded which). The CDR3 loop is CASSIGGGLEAFF. In DNA, the CDR3 is TGTGCCAGTAGTATTGGCGGGGGTCTTGAAGCTTTCTTT.